This T cell receptor (beta chain) was retrieved from a study of CD4 and CD8 cells across lung adenocarcinoma regions. The patients had localized lung adenocarcinoma, a non-small cell subtype. The CDR3 runs to 14 residues. The ends lost 4 bases at V and 5 bases at J; junction bases unmatched: 5. Germline CDR1 LGHNA, CDR2 YNFKEQ. TCRdb reprocessed the PCR reads with MiXCR, giving one entry per CDR3 protein. The table has some 9,600 distinct CDR3 sequences, about 45% seen once; the top ten hold about 16%. This TCR came from a female donor with lung adenocarcinoma. The CD4 and CD8 labels of this study may be unreliable. The chain employs TRBV4-2 and TRBJ2-4; 7 bases line up with TRBD1. The sample comprised CD4+ T cells from the margin of a lung tumor. CDR3 region: CASSLRDRENIQYF. The CDR3 bases are TGTGCCAGCAGCCTCCGGGACAGAGAAAACATTCAGTACTTC.